Presented here are 12 T cell receptor beta chains from one specimen sequenced in a study of neoadjuvant anti-PD-1 for oral cavity cancer. Time point described: after neoadjuvant nivolumab, at surgical resection. Repertoires were generated with immunoSEQ multiplex PCR, while TCRdb's copy carries only in-frame clones and drops some. The sample lists about 68,000 clones, about 85% seen once, with roughly 3.5% in the top ten. Sample: PBMCs, taken after nivolumab (anti-PD-1) treatment. The receptors were sampled from a person aged 35-79 years with oral cavity squamous cell carcinoma.

V gene TRBV5-1 combines with J gene TRBJ1-3; no clear D gene. This CDR3 contains 16 residues. Trimming cost V 3 bases and J 1 base, with 14 bases left between them. Germline-derived CDR1 and CDR2 are SGHRS and YFSETQ. CDR3 loop: CASSSNIVHSGNTIYF. CDR3 in DNA: TGCGCCAGCAGCTCCAATATAGTTCATTCTGGAAACACCATATATTTT.

The V gene is TRBV6-5, the J gene TRBJ1-2; 7 bases are shared with TRBD1. The CDR3 length is 15 residues. V lost 0 bases to trimming and J lost 4 bases; unmatched junction nucleotides: 5. Per germline, CDR1 MNHEY and CDR2 SVGAGI. The CDR3 loop is CASSYSQGEGYGYTF. The CDR3 DNA sequence: TGTGCCAGCAGTTACTCCCAGGGGGAGGGCTATGGCTACACCTTC.

The gene calls are TRBV10-3 and TRBJ1-1; no definite D call. In germline, CDR1 is ENHRY, CDR2 SYGVKD. Trimming removed 10 bases from V and 1 base from J, with 13 bases in between. The CDR3 spans 13 residues. CDR3 nucleotides: TGTGCCACGTACCGTTCGCGGAACACTGAAGCTTTCTTT. Its translation: CATYRSRNTEAFF.

The chain links TRBV14 to TRBJ2-2; D is unclear. Trimming took 3 bases from V and 8 from J, leaving 7 bases between them. The CDR3 is 12 amino acids. Per the germline V gene, CDR1 is SGHDN and CDR2 is FVKESK. CDR3 DNA: TGTGCCAGCAGCCATCGAGGTGGGGAGCTGTTTTTT. Its translation: CASSHRGGELFF.

This chain joins TRBV20-1 and TRBJ2-1, with D uncertain. This CDR3 has 10 residues. From germline, CDR1 is DFQATT and CDR2 SNEGSKA (reference sequence). Trimming pared 6 bases from V and 7 bases from J, leaving 7 bases between. The CDR3 region is CSAPRNEQFF. The CDR3 coding sequence is TGCAGTGCCCCAAGAAATGAGCAGTTCTTC.

The chain links TRBV9 to TRBJ2-1, with TRBD2 identical over 11 bases. J lost 3 bases, V lost 0 bases, and 11 bases had no gene match. Germline V gene lookup returns CDR1 SGDLS and CDR2 YYNGEE. The CDR3 runs 19 residues. The CDR3 DNA is TGTGCCAGCAGCGTAGGGGGGGCGACTAGCGGGGCCCTCTACAATGAGCAGTTCTTC. Its translation is CASSVGGATSGALYNEQFF.

The J gene is TRBJ2-2, the V gene TRBV19, with 7 bases identical to TRBD1. Trimming took 7 bases from V and 4 from J; bases not matched to a gene: 9. The CDR3 sequence is 15 residues long. Germline V CDR1 and CDR2: LNHDA, SQIVND (reference sequence). The CDR3 region is CASKDRTLSTGELFF. In nucleotides, the CDR3 is TGTGCCAGTAAGGACAGGACCTTGAGCACCGGGGAGCTGTTTTTT.

The chain couples TRBV9 to TRBJ2-2, with 7 bases that match TRBD2. Germline V gene lookup returns CDR1 SGDLS and CDR2 YYNGEE. The junction had 3 bases not matched to a gene; V was cut back by 0 bases and J by 1 base. CDR3 length: 16 residues. The CDR3 sequence is CASSVAVAGNTGELFF. The CDR3 bases are TGTGCCAGCAGCGTAGCGGTAGCGGGGAACACCGGGGAGCTGTTTTTT. Together with reference TRBV9 and TRBJ2-2, the CDR3 gives the full variable domain: DSGVTQTPKHLITATGQRVTLRCSPRSGDLSVYWYQQSLDQGLQFLIQYYNGEERAKGNILERFSAQQFPDLHSELNLSSLELGDSALYFCASSVAVAGNTGELFFGEGSRLTVL.

In this sample, this clone turned up once. This chain links TRBV9 with TRBJ2-7, with D possibly matching TRBD2 (6 bases). Trimming left V 4 bases short and J 1 base short, with 18 bases between. CDR1 is SGDLS and CDR2 is YYNGEE in the germline V gene. The CDR3 extends over 16 amino acids. The chain's CDR3 is CASSSPRDSQSYEQYF. The CDR3 DNA is TGTGCCAGCAGCTCACCCCGGGACTCACAGTCCTACGAGCAGTACTTC.

The chain employs TRBV4-2 and TRBJ2-2; TRBD2 aligns across 7 bases. V trimming: 4 bases; J trimming: 4 bases; junction bases outside the gene matches: 9. The CDR3 contains 16 residues. Germline lookup yields CDR1 LGHNA and CDR2 YNFKEQ. For the CDR3, the DNA is TGTGCCAGCAGCCCGGGGGGAGCGGCCTTCACCGGGGAGCTGTTTTTT. Its protein product is CASSPGGAAFTGELFF.

The chain joins TRBV9 to TRBJ2-3; possible D gene TRBD2, 5 bases. The germline V and J ends were trimmed by 5 bases and 7 bases, with 11 bases remaining between them. This CDR3 has 12 amino acids. Germline V gives CDR1 SGDLS, CDR2 YYNGEE. This CDR3 reads CASSDGLYTQYF. CDR3 nucleotides: TGTGCCAGCAGTGACGGACTGTATACGCAGTATTTT.

Points on this clone: A junction boundary mismatches the germline segment, possibly from a read error. V is TRBV7-7 and J is TRBJ2-1, with 7 bases that match TRBD2. This CDR3 has 15 residues. Germline V gene lookup returns CDR1 SSHAT and CDR2 FNYEAQ (reference sequence). For the CDR3, the DNA is TGTGCTAGCAGCCCCACCGGCGGGGGAAACAATGAGCAGTTCTTC. This codes for CASSPTGGGNNEQFF.